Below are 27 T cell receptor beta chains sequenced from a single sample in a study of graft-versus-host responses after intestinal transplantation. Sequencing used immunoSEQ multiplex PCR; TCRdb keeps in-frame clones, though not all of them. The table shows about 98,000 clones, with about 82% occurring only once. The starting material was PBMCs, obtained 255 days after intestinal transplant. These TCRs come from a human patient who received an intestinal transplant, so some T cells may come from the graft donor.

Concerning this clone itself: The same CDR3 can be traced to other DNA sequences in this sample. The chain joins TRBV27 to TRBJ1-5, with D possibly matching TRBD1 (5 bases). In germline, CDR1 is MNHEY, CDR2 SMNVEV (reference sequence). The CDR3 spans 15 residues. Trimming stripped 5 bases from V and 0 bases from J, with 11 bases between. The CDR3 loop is CASSVDRYSNQPQHF. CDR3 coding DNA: TGTGCCAGCAGTGTCGACAGATATAGCAATCAGCCCCAGCATTTT.

This CDR3 is CASSASGTSGYNEQFF. The CDR3 nucleotides are TGTGCCAGTAGTGCCTCCGGGACTAGCGGGTACAATGAGCAGTTCTTC. The V and J genes are TRBV19 and TRBJ2-1, with TRBD2 identical over 12 bases. CDR3 size: 16 residues. CDR1 LNHDA and CDR2 SQIVND come from the germline V gene (reference sequence). The junction had 6 bases not matched to a gene; V was cut back by 5 bases and J by 4 bases.

In DNA form, the CDR3 reads TGCGCCAGCAAAAGCGTGACTAGCGTACTGGAGACCCAGTACTTC. Residues: CASKSVTSVLETQYF. The chain is built from TRBV5-1 and TRBJ2-5, with 8 bases matching TRBD2. The CDR3 totals 15 residues. V lost 6 bases and J lost 5; bases outside the gene matches: 12. Looked up from germline, CDR1 is SGHRS and CDR2 is YFSETQ.

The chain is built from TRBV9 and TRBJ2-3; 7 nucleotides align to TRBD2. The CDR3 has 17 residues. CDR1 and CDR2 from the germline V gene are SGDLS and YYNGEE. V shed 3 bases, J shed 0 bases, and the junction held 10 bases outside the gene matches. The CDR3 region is CASSGAAGGGSTDTQYF. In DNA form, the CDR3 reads TGTGCCAGCAGCGGAGCAGCTGGCGGGGGAAGCACAGATACGCAGTATTTT.

The CDR3 region has the DNA TGTGCCAGCAGTACCATGGGGGACAATGAGCAGTTCTTC. Translation gives CASSTMGDNEQFF. The rearrangement uses TRBV2 and TRBJ2-1, with D perhaps assigned TRBD1 or TRBD2 (5 bases each). V gave up 5 bases and J gave up 5 bases, with 10 bases separating them. Germline-derived CDR1 and CDR2 are SNHLY and FYNNEI. The CDR3 is made up of 13 amino acids.

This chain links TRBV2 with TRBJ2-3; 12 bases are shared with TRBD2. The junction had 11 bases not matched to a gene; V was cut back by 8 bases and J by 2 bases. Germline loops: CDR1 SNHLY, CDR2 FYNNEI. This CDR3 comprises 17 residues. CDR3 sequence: CASSDARLAGDTDTQYF. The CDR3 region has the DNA TGTGCCAGCTCGGACGCTCGACTAGCGGGAGACACAGATACGCAGTATTTT. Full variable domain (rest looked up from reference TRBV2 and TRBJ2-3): EPEVTQTPSHQVTQMGQEVILRCVPISNHLYFYWYRQILGQKVEFLVSFYNNEISEKSEIFDDQFSVERPDGSNFTLKIRSTKLEDSAMYFCASSDARLAGDTDTQYFGPGTRLTVL.

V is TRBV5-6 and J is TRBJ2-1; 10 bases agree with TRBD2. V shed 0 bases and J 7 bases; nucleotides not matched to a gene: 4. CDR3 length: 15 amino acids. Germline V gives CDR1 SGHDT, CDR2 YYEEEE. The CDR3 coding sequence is TGTGCCAGCAGCTTGGGTAGCGGGAGGACGAATGAGCAGTTCTTC. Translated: CASSLGSGRTNEQFF.

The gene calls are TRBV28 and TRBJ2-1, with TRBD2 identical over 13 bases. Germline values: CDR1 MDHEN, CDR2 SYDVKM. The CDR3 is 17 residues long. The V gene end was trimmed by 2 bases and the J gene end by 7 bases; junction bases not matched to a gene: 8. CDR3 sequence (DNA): TGTGCCAGCAGTTTAGAGGGGGGACTAGCGGGACCAAATGAGCAGTTCTTC. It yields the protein CASSLEGGLAGPNEQFF.

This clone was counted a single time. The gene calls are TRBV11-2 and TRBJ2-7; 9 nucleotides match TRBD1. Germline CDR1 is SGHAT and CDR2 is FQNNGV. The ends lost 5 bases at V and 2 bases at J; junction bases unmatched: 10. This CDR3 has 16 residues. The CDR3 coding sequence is TGTGCCAGCAGCCCTCACCCGGGACAGGGTCCCTACGAGCAGTACTTC. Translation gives CASSPHPGQGPYEQYF.

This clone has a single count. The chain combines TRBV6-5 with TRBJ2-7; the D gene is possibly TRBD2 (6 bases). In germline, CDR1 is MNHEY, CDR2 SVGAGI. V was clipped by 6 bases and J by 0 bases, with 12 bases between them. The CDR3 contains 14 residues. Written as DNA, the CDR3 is TGTGCCAGCAGGTCCGGGACTCGCTCCTACGAGCAGTACTTC. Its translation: CASRSGTRSYEQYF.

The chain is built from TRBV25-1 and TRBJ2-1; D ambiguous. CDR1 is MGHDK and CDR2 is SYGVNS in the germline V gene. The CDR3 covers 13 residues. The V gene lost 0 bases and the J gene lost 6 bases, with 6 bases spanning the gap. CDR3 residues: CASSEYLANEQFF. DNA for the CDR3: TGTGCCAGCAGTGAATACTTGGCCAATGAGCAGTTCTTC.

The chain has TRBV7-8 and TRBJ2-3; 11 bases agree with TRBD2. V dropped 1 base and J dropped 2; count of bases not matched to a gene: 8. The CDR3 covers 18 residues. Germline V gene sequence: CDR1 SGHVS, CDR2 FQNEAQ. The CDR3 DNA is TGTGCCAGCAGCTTAGACACTCTAGCGGGAGGCCCCACAGATACGCAGTATTTT. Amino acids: CASSLDTLAGGPTDTQYF.

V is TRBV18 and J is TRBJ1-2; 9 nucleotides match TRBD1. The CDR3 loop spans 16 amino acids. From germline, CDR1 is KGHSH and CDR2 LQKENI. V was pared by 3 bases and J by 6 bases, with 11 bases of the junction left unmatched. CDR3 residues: CASSPLPGTGLNGYTF. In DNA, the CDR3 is TGTGCCAGCTCACCCCTCCCAGGGACAGGGTTGAATGGCTACACCTTC. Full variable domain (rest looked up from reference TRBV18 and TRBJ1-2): NAGVMQNPRHLVRRRGQEARLRCSPMKGHSHVYWYRQLPEEGLKFMVYLQKENIIDESGMPKERFSAEFPKEGPSILRIQQVVRGDSAAYFCASSPLPGTGLNGYTFGSGTRLTVV.

CDR3 sequence reads: CASSPDHRGRGNQPQHF. CDR3 sequence (DNA): TGTGCCAGCAGTCCCGATCACAGGGGGCGAGGCAATCAGCCCCAGCATTTT. The chain is built from TRBV2 and TRBJ1-5; the match to TRBD1 covers 9 bases. The V segment lost 5 bases and the J segment 2 bases; nucleotides outside the gene matches: 10. Per germline, CDR1 SNHLY and CDR2 FYNNEI. The CDR3 length is 17 residues.

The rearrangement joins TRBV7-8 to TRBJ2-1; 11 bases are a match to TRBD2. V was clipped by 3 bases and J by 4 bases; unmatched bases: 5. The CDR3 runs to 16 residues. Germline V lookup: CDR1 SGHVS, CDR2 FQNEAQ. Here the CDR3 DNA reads TGTGCCAGCAGCTTCTTAGCGGGGGGGTTATACAATGAGCAGTTCTTC. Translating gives CASSFLAGGLYNEQFF.

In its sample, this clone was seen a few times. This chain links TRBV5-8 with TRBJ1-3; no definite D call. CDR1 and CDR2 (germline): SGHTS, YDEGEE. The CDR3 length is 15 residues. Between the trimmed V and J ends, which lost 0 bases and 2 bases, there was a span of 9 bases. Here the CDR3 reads CASSLVSGTGNTIYF. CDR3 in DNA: TGTGCCAGCAGCTTGGTATCCGGGACTGGAAACACCATATATTTT.

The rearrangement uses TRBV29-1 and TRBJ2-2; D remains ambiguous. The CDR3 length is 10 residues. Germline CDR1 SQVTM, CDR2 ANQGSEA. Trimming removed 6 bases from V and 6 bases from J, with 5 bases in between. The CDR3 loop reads CSVHSGELFF. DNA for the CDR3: TGCAGCGTCCACTCCGGGGAGCTGTTTTTT.

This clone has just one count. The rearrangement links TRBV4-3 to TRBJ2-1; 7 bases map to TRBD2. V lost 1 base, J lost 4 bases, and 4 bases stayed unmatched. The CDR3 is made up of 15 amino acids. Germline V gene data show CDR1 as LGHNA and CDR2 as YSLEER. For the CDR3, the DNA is TGCGCCAGCAGCCAAGGGGAGGGGAATTACAATGAGCAGTTCTTC. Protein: CASSQGEGNYNEQFF.

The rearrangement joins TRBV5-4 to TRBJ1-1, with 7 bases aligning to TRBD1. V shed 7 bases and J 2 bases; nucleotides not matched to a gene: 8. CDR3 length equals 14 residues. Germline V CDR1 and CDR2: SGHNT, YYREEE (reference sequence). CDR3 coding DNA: TGTGCCAGCCAGGGGGTGAGTGATAACACTGAAGCTTTCTTT. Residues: CASQGVSDNTEAFF.

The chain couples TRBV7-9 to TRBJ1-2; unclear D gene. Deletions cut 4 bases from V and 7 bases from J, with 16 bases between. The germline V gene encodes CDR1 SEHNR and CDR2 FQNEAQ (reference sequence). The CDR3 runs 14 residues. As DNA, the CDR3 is TGTGCCAGCAGCTCCCCGGGGTACAATGGTGGCTACACCTTC. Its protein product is CASSSPGYNGGYTF.

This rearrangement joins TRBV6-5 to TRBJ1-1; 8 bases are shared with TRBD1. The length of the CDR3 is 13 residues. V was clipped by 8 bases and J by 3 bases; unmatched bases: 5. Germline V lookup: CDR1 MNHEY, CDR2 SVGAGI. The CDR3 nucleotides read TGTGCCAGCCGGACAGGGTTTGACACTGAAGCTTTCTTT. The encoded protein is CASRTGFDTEAFF.

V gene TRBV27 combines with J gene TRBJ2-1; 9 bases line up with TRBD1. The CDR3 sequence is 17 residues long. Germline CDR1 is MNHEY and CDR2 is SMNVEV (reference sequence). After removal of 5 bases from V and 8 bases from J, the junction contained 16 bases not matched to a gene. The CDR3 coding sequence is TGTGCCAGCAGTCCTTGGATGGGACAGGGATTAGGCCATGAGCAGTTCTTC. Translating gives CASSPWMGQGLGHEQFF.

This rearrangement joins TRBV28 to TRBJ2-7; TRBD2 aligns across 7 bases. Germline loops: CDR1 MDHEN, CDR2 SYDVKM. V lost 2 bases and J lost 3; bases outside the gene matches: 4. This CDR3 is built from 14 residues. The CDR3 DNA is TGTGCCAGCAGTTTAGCGGGAGTGGGCTACGAGCAGTACTTC. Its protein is CASSLAGVGYEQYF. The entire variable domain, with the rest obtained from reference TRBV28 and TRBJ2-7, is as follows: DVKVTQSSRYLVKRTGEKVFLECVQDMDHENMFWYRQDPGLGLRLIYFSYDVKMKEKGDIPEGYSVSREKKERFSLILESASTNQTSMYLCASSLAGVGYEQYFGPGTRLTVT.

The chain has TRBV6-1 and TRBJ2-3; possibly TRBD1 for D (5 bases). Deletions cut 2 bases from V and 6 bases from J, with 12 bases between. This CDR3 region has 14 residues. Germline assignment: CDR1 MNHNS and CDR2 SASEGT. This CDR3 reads CASSEFRARDTQYF. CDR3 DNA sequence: TGTGCCAGCAGTGAATTCAGGGCAAGGGATACGCAGTATTTT.

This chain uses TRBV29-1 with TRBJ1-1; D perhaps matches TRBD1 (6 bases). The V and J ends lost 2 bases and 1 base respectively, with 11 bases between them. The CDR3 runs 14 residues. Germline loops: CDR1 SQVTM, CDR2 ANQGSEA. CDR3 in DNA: TGCAGCGTTGAAAGAATAGGGGGGAACACTGAAGCTTTCTTT. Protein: CSVERIGGNTEAFF.

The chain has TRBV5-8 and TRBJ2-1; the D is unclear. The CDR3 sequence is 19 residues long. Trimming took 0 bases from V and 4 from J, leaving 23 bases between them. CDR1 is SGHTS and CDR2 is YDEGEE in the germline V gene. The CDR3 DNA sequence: TGTGCCAGCAGCTTGGAGGTAGGGTTGTATAGTGGGCTTTACAATGAGCAGTTCTTC. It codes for CASSLEVGLYSGLYNEQFF.

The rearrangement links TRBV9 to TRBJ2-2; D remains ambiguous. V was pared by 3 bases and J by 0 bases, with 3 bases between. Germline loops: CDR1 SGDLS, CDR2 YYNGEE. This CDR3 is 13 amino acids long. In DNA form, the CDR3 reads TGTGCCAGCAGCGAGGCGAACACCGGGGAGCTGTTTTTT. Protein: CASSEANTGELFF. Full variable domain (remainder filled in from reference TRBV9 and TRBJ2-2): DSGVTQTPKHLITATGQRVTLRCSPRSGDLSVYWYQQSLDQGLQFLIQYYNGEERAKGNILERFSAQQFPDLHSELNLSSLELGDSALYFCASSEANTGELFFGEGSRLTVL.